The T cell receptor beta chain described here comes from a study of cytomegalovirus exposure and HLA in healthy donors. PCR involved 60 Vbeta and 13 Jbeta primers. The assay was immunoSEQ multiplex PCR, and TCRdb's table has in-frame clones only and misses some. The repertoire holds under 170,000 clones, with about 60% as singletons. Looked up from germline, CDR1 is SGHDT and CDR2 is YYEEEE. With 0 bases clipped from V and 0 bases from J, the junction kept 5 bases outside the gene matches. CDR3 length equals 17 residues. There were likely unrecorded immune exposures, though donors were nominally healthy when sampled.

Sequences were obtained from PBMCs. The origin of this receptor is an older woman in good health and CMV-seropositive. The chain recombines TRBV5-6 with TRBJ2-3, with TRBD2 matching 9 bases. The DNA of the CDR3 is TGTGCCAGCAGCTTGGGGAGGCTAGCGGGAAGCACAGATACGCAGTATTTT. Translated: CASSLGRLAGSTDTQYF.